The 28 T cell receptor beta chains in this list originate from one sample, sequenced in a study of shared clonotypes between healthy human individuals. Profiled with immunoSEQ multiplex PCR; TCRdb holds only in-frame clones, not every one. Seen here are over 850,000 clones, around 78% observed once, and the top ten hold under 0.65%. The sequencing sample was made of memory CD4+ T cells from PBMCs. As to subset: CD45RA-negative fraction. The receptors stem from a man aged 18 to 29 in good health. Some clones in this sample may be carry-over from other donors' samples.

As regards this clone: The sample has other DNA sequences that encode this CDR3 too. The chain couples TRBV7-9 to TRBJ2-2; no clear D. Germline CDR1 reads SEHNR; CDR2 reads FQNEAQ (reference sequence). This CDR3 contains 14 residues. V shed 5 bases and J shed 2 bases, with 9 bases lying between them. For the CDR3, the DNA is TGTGCCAGCAGCCCGTCGACTAACACCGGGGAGCTGTTTTTT. This encodes CASSPSTNTGELFF.

The chain links TRBV4-1 to TRBJ2-3, with D perhaps TRBD1 (5 bases). The CDR3 covers 17 residues. V lost 0 bases, J lost 1 base, and 14 bases lay in between. Germline CDR1 and CDR2: MGHRA and YSYEKL. The CDR3 nucleotides read TGCGCCAGCAGCCAAGAGGCGGACGCACAGGGCACAGATACGCAGTATTTT. Translating gives CASSQEADAQGTDTQYF.

CDR3 sequence: CASSYSRTSAETQYF. In DNA form, the CDR3 reads TGTGCCAGCAGTTACTCGCGTACTAGCGCAGAGACCCAGTACTTC. V is TRBV6-5 and J is TRBJ2-5; 7 nucleotides line up with TRBD2. Germline loops: CDR1 MNHEY, CDR2 SVGAGI. The CDR3 covers 15 residues. V lost 0 bases to trimming and J lost 4 bases; unmatched junction nucleotides: 5.

The chain joins TRBV27 to TRBJ2-7; tentatively, D is TRBD1 (6 bases). The CDR3 contains 15 residues. The V and J ends lost 3 bases and 1 base respectively, with 13 bases between them. Germline assignment: CDR1 MNHEY and CDR2 SMNVEV (reference sequence). The CDR3 is CASSFVGTNSYEQYF. As DNA, the CDR3 is TGTGCCAGCAGTTTCGTCGGGACAAATTCCTACGAGCAGTACTTC.

The genes are TRBV27 and TRBJ1-1; D not certain. CDR3 length: 14 residues. CDR1 and CDR2 (germline): MNHEY, SMNVEV (reference sequence). V lost 6 bases and J lost 5, with 16 bases in between. CDR3 sequence (DNA): TGTGCCAGCAGGGGGATCGAGGGTCGGACTGAAGCTTTCTTT. Protein sequence: CASRGIEGRTEAFF.

This chain links TRBV5-4 with TRBJ2-1, with D possibly being TRBD2 (5 bases). Germline loops: CDR1 SGHNT, CDR2 YYREEE (reference sequence). This CDR3 is built from 15 residues. V dropped 0 bases and J dropped 2 bases, with 9 bases sitting between them. Here the CDR3 reads CASSLETITYNEQFF. CDR3 sequence (DNA): TGTGCCAGCAGCTTGGAGACTATAACCTACAATGAGCAGTTCTTC. The variable domain in full, completed from reference TRBV5-4 and TRBJ2-1, reads ETGVTQSPTHLIKTRGQQVTLRCSSQSGHNTVSWYQQALGQGPQFIFQYYREEENGRGNFPPRFSGLQFPNYSSELNVNALELDDSALYLCASSLETITYNEQFFGPGTRLTVL.

This clone was found a few times. Within the sample, other DNA sequences also encode this same CDR3. This rearrangement joins TRBV5-1 to TRBJ2-5; D gene uncertain. The CDR3 is 11 residues long. The germline CDR1 and CDR2 sequences are SGHRS and YFSETQ. V shed 5 bases and J shed 2 bases, with 4 bases lying between them. The CDR3 DNA reads as TGCGCCAGCAGGGGACAAGAGACCCAGTACTTC. Its translation: CASRGQETQYF.

This chain links TRBV19 with TRBJ1-2, with 10 bases aligning to TRBD1. CDR1 is LNHDA and CDR2 is SQIVND in the germline V gene (reference sequence). Trimming at V came to 6 bases and at J to 4 bases, leaving 8 bases not matched to a gene. The CDR3 runs to 15 residues. The DNA of the CDR3 is TGTGCCAGTAGGCCAACCGGGACAGGGGCCTATGGCTACACCTTC. As protein: CASRPTGTGAYGYTF.

The CDR3 nucleotides are TGCAGTGCTCCTGGAGGGGGCTACACCTTC. It specifies CSAPGGGYTF. V gene TRBV20-1 combines with J gene TRBJ1-2; no definite D call. Germline CDR1 DFQATT, CDR2 SNEGSKA (reference sequence). The V gene lost 5 bases and the J gene lost 8 bases, with 9 bases spanning the gap. The CDR3 totals 10 residues.

Points on this clone: At one end, the junction sequence differs from germline, possibly due to a read error. The rearrangement uses TRBV4-2 and TRBJ2-7, with 10 positions matching TRBD1. The CDR3 sequence is 16 residues long. Germline CDR1 is LGHNA and CDR2 is YNFKEQ. The CDR3 region is CASSKEAGQGIYEQYF. The CDR3 DNA reads TGTGCCAGCAGCAAAGAGGCGGGACAGGGGATCTACGAGCAGTACTTC.

This chain connects TRBV4-2 to TRBJ2-1, with 7 positions matching TRBD2. The CDR3 spans 17 residues. With V trimmed by 0 bases and J by 2 bases, 7 bases remained unmatched. Germline V lookup: CDR1 LGHNA, CDR2 YNFKEQ. CDR3 amino acids: CASSQDQHGRPYNEQFF. For the CDR3, the DNA is TGTGCCAGCAGCCAAGATCAACACGGGAGGCCCTACAATGAGCAGTTCTTC.

The V and J genes are TRBV7-9 and TRBJ2-1; D is possibly TRBD2 (6 bases). Deletions cut 5 bases from V and 12 bases from J, with 20 bases between. The CDR3 runs 14 residues. CDR1 is SEHNR and CDR2 is FQNEAQ in the germline V gene (reference sequence). The CDR3 DNA reads TGTGCCAGCAGCCTAGGGACTGTCCCGCAGGGGCAGTTCTTC. Its protein product is CASSLGTVPQGQFF.

The V call is TRBV7-2, the J call TRBJ1-5, with D hard to call. CDR3 length: 16 amino acids. Trimming took 5 bases from V and 0 from J, leaving 14 bases between them. Germline lookup yields CDR1 SGHTA and CDR2 FQGNSA. CDR3 protein: CASSPVGGYSNQPQHF. Here the CDR3 DNA reads TGTGCCAGCAGCCCTGTAGGTGGCTATAGCAATCAGCCCCAGCATTTT.

This chain connects TRBV7-9 to TRBJ1-2; D is unclear. Trimming left V 4 bases short and J 1 base short, with 10 bases between. The germline V gene has CDR1 SEHNR and CDR2 FQNEAQ (reference sequence). This CDR3 has 14 residues. The CDR3 sequence: CASSSPLVNYGYTF. In nucleotides, the CDR3 is TGTGCCAGCAGCTCACCTCTTGTTAACTATGGCTACACCTTC.

The rearrangement uses TRBV27 and TRBJ1-3, with 7 positions matching TRBD1. Unmatched junction bases numbered 8, after V lost 5 bases and J lost 1 base. The germline gives CDR1 MNHEY, CDR2 SMNVEV (reference sequence). CDR3 length equals 16 residues. The CDR3 spells CASSPRQGISGNTIYF. CDR3 bases: TGTGCCAGCAGTCCCCGACAGGGCATATCTGGAAACACCATATATTTT.

V usage is TRBV2 and J usage is TRBJ2-5; a possible D gene is TRBD2 (6 bases). Germline-derived CDR1 and CDR2 are SNHLY and FYNNEI. Trimming shortened V by 7 bases and J by 5 bases, and 20 bases separated the two germline ends. The CDR3 consists of 15 residues. The CDR3 region has the DNA TGTGCCAGCACCCAGCCCTCTAGCGTTCGGGAGACCCAGTACTTC. Its translation is CASTQPSSVRETQYF.

The chain uses TRBV14 and TRBJ2-7; 7 bases agree with TRBD2. Germline V lookup: CDR1 SGHDN, CDR2 FVKESK. The CDR3 has 12 amino acids. V dropped 10 bases and J dropped 3; count of bases not matched to a gene: 6. CDR3 sequence reads: CAKAGPLYEQYF. CDR3 DNA: TGTGCCAAAGCGGGACCCCTCTACGAGCAGTACTTC.

Concerning this clone: This may come from a read error, since a much larger clone is one base off. The rearrangement links TRBV5-1 to TRBJ1-1; TRBD1 agrees at 9 bases. Unmatched junction bases numbered 1, after V lost 6 bases and J lost 1 base. The CDR3 contains 13 residues. Germline values: CDR1 SGHRS, CDR2 YFSETQ. Here the CDR3 DNA reads TGCGCCAGCAAGGGACAGGGGAACACTGAAGCTTTCTTT. Translating gives CASKGQGNTEAFF.

CDR3 sequence (DNA): TGTGCCAGCAGGGGGGGGGTGCCCTACGAGCAGTACTTC. This gives the protein CASRGGVPYEQYF. The gene calls are TRBV28 and TRBJ2-7; 7 bases fit TRBD2. The CDR3 contains 13 residues. The V and J ends lost 6 bases and 2 bases, in that order; junction bases with no gene match: 4. The germline CDR1 and CDR2 sequences are MDHEN and SYDVKM.

The gene calls are TRBV9 and TRBJ2-5; D ambiguous. The germline CDR1 and CDR2 sequences are SGDLS and YYNGEE. Deletions cut 0 bases from V and 2 bases from J, with 11 bases between. The CDR3 extends over 15 amino acids. The CDR3 region has the DNA TGTGCCAGCAGCGTAGGGAGTACTACTCAAGAGACCCAGTACTTC. This encodes CASSVGSTTQETQYF.

This CDR3 reads CASSPGLAGIGDTQYF. The CDR3 nucleotides are TGTGCCAGCAGCCCCGGACTAGCGGGAATTGGAGATACGCAGTATTTT. The chain couples TRBV5-4 to TRBJ2-3; 12 positions match TRBD2. Germline CDR1 reads SGHNT; CDR2 reads YYREEE (reference sequence). V shed 4 bases and J 5 bases; nucleotides not matched to a gene: 8. The CDR3 is 16 residues long.

This sequence joins TRBV29-1 and TRBJ2-1; TRBD2 agrees at 10 bases. Germline lookup yields CDR1 SQVTM and CDR2 ANQGSEA. CDR3 length equals 13 residues. Trimming took 2 bases from V and 9 from J; bases not matched to a gene: 4. The CDR3 nucleotides read TGCAGCGTTGAACGGACTAGCGGCGGTGAGCAGTTCTTC. It translates to CSVERTSGGEQFF.

V usage is TRBV29-1 and J usage is TRBJ2-7, with a weak D call TRBD1 (5 bases). This CDR3 is 14 amino acids long. Trimming took off 2 bases at V and 2 bases at J, with 13 bases between the two ends. Looked up from germline, CDR1 is SQVTM and CDR2 is ANQGSEA. For the CDR3, the DNA is TGCAGCGTTGAAAAGGGTGGGGCAGCCTACGAGCAGTACTTC. Protein product: CSVEKGGAAYEQYF.

The J gene is TRBJ2-7, the V gene TRBV5-8; a weak D match, TRBD1 (6 bases). Trimming cost V 8 bases and J 5 bases, with 20 bases left between them. Germline CDR1 is SGHTS and CDR2 is YDEGEE. CDR3 length: 14 amino acids. Here the CDR3 DNA reads TGTGCCAGGGGAAGCGGACAGCCTGGAGACGAGCAGTACTTC. It encodes CARGSGQPGDEQYF. Combining the CDR3 with reference TRBV5-8 and TRBJ2-7 gives the whole variable domain EAGVTQSPTHLIKTRGQQATLRCSPISGHTSVYWYQQALGLGLQFLLWYDEGEERNRGNFPPRFSGRQFPNYSSELNVNALELEDSALYLCARGSGQPGDEQYFGPGTRLTVT.

Worth noting for this clone: Other DNA sequences of this sample code for an identical CDR3. J is TRBJ2-3 and V is TRBV5-1; TRBD1 might be the D (6 bases). The CDR3 sequence is 14 residues long. V gave up 2 bases and J gave up 0 bases, with 7 bases separating them. CDR1 and CDR2 (germline): SGHRS, YFSETQ. The CDR3: CASSLQGSTDTQYF. In DNA, the CDR3 is TGCGCCAGCAGCTTACAGGGTAGCACAGATACGCAGTATTTT.

The chain has TRBV11-2 and TRBJ1-3, with a possible D match to TRBD1 (6 bases). Germline values: CDR1 SGHAT, CDR2 FQNNGV. This CDR3 has 15 amino acids. The V end lost 3 bases, the J end lost 0 bases, and 9 bases lay between the germline ends. The CDR3 loop is CASSFGTSSGNTIYF. In DNA, the CDR3 is TGTGCCAGCAGCTTCGGGACAAGCTCTGGAAACACCATATATTTT.

This chain uses TRBV18 with TRBJ2-5, with 10 bases lining up with TRBD2. J was trimmed by 3 bases and V by 6 bases; bases with no gene match: 7. This CDR3 contains 15 residues. CDR1 KGHSH and CDR2 LQKENI come from the germline V gene. Here the CDR3 reads CASSRSGRTEETQYF. CDR3 DNA: TGTGCCAGCTCCCGTAGCGGGAGGACTGAAGAGACCCAGTACTTC.

V gene TRBV4-1 combines with J gene TRBJ2-1; 8 bases are shared with TRBD1. V was clipped by 0 bases and J by 10 bases; unmatched bases: 5. This CDR3 is built from 14 residues. The germline V gene encodes CDR1 MGHRA and CDR2 YSYEKL. The CDR3 nucleotides read TGCGCCAGCAGCCAAGAGGGACAGGTACGGGAGCAGTTCTTC. Protein sequence: CASSQEGQVREQFF.